Below, 9 T cell receptor beta chains from the same sample are listed, as sequenced in a study of patients and donors after allogeneic stem cell transplantation. MiXCR, run by TCRdb on the RT-PCR reads, gives a single entry per CDR3 protein. Of 110,000 or so distinct CDR3 sequences in the sample, 35% were seen once. The sample comprised blood, either unsorted or a sorted T cell fraction (not recorded which). The receptors stem from a human donor who was either an allogeneic HSCT recipient or a stem cell or donor lymphocyte infusion donor (not recorded which). It is not recorded whose cells these are; they may come from a transplant donor.

The count of this clonotype is one. This rearrangement joins TRBV27 to TRBJ1-5; D unclear. Germline V gene lookup returns CDR1 MNHEY and CDR2 SMNVEV (reference sequence). Trimming stripped 3 bases from V and 7 bases from J, with 13 bases between. There are 14 residues in the CDR3. This CDR3 is CASSFDGTGQPQHF. As DNA, the CDR3 is TGTGCCAGCAGTTTCGACGGAACGGGCCAGCCCCAGCATTTT.

DNA of the CDR3: TGTGCCAGCAGCCGCCAAGACCGGGCAGGTGAGCAGTTCTTC. Protein sequence: CASSRQDRAGEQFF. J is TRBJ2-1 and V is TRBV3-1; D is uncertain. The CDR3 spans 14 residues. Germline V lookup: CDR1 LGHDT, CDR2 YNNKEL (reference sequence). Between the trimmed V and J ends, which lost 4 bases and 9 bases, there was a span of 16 bases.

This sequence joins TRBV20-1 and TRBJ2-1, with TRBD2 matching 8 bases. Germline V gene data show CDR1 as DFQATT and CDR2 as SNEGSKA (reference sequence). This CDR3 region has 13 residues. Trimming removed 5 bases from V and 6 bases from J; junction bases left unmatched: 6. CDR3 in amino acids: CSAFGRASNEQFF. The CDR3 DNA follows: TGCAGTGCTTTCGGGAGGGCGAGCAATGAGCAGTTCTTC.

This chain uses TRBV11-2 with TRBJ1-2; D possibly corresponds to TRBD1 (6 bases). V was trimmed by 5 bases and J by 4 bases, leaving 14 bases between them. This CDR3 contains 14 residues. Per germline, CDR1 SGHAT and CDR2 FQNNGV. Written as DNA, the CDR3 is TGTGCCAGCAGCCCCTATAGGGGGGCCTATGGCTACACCTTC. Protein: CASSPYRGAYGYTF. Complete variable domain (other parts from reference TRBV11-2 and TRBJ1-2): EAGVAQSPRYKIIEKRQSVAFWCNPISGHATLYWYQQILGQGPKLLIQFQNNGVVDDSQLPKDRFSAERLKGVDSTLKIQPAKLEDSAVYLCASSPYRGAYGYTFGSGTRLTVV.

The rearrangement joins TRBV4-1 to TRBJ1-5, with D perhaps TRBD1 (6 bases). The germline V gene has CDR1 MGHRA and CDR2 YSYEKL. The germline V and J ends were trimmed by 2 bases and 2 bases, with 7 bases remaining between them. The CDR3 loop spans 14 amino acids. CDR3 bases: TGCGCCAGCAGCCAAAGACAGGGCAATCAGCCCCAGCATTTT. Its translation: CASSQRQGNQPQHF.

The J gene is TRBJ1-3, the V gene TRBV7-8; 10 nucleotides match TRBD1. Germline lookup yields CDR1 SGHVS and CDR2 FQNEAQ. The CDR3 has 14 residues. Trimming took 7 bases from V and 8 from J; bases not matched to a gene: 8. The CDR3 here is CASTLSGTGDTIYF. The DNA for the CDR3 is TGTGCCAGCACACTGTCGGGGACAGGGGACACCATATATTTT.

This clonotype was seen a handful of times. The chain has TRBV25-1 and TRBJ2-3; the D gene is possibly TRBD2 (6 bases). Germline CDR1 MGHDK, CDR2 SYGVNS. The CDR3 consists of 12 residues. Trimming removed 5 bases at V and 8 bases at J, with 11 bases between. CDR3 coding DNA: TGTGCCAGCAGTCCCGGGGGTAGTACGCAGTATTTT. Translating it yields CASSPGGSTQYF.

The chain employs TRBV29-1 and TRBJ2-1; TRBD1 agrees at 8 bases. V shed 7 bases, J shed 8 bases, and the junction held 4 bases outside the gene matches. Germline-derived CDR1 and CDR2 are SQVTM and ANQGSEA. This CDR3 region has 11 residues. This CDR3 reads CSADRGHEQFF. Here the CDR3 DNA reads TGCAGCGCAGACAGGGGTCATGAGCAGTTCTTC.

This clonotype was observed a few times. This chain uses TRBV20-1 with TRBJ2-1; 8 bases are a match to TRBD2. J was trimmed by 2 bases and V by 6 bases; bases with no gene match: 6. Germline assignment: CDR1 DFQATT and CDR2 SNEGSKA (reference sequence). This CDR3 contains 14 residues. This CDR3 is CSAPIAGPYNEQFF. In DNA, the CDR3 is TGCAGTGCCCCTATAGCGGGACCCTACAATGAGCAGTTCTTC.